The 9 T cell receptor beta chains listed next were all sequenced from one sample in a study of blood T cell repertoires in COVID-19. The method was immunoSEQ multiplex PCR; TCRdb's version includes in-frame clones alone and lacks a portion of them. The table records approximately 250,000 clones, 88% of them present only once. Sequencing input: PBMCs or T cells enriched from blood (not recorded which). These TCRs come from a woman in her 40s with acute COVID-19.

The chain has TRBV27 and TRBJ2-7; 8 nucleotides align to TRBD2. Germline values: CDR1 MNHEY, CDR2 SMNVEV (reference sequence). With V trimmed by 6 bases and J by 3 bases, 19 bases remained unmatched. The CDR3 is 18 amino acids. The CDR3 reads CASSQPLATSGQHYEQYV. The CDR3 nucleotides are TGTGCCAGCAGCCAACCTCTAGCAACTAGCGGTCAACACTACGAGCAGTACGTC.

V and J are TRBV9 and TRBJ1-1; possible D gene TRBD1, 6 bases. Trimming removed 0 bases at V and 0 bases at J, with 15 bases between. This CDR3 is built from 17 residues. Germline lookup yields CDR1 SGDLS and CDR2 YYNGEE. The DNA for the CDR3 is TGTGCCAGCAGCGTAGATGGGCCGGGGGGCATGAACACTGAAGCTTTCTTT. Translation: CASSVDGPGGMNTEAFF. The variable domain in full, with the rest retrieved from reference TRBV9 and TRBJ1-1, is DSGVTQTPKHLITATGQRVTLRCSPRSGDLSVYWYQQSLDQGLQFLIQYYNGEERAKGNILERFSAQQFPDLHSELNLSSLELGDSALYFCASSVDGPGGMNTEAFFGQGTRLTVV.

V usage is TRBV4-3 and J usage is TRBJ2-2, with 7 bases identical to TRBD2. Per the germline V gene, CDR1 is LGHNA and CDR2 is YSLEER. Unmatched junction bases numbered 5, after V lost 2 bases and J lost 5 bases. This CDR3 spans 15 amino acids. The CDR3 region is CASSQTPGGTGELFF. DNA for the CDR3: TGCGCCAGCAGCCAAACCCCCGGGGGGACCGGGGAGCTGTTTTTT.

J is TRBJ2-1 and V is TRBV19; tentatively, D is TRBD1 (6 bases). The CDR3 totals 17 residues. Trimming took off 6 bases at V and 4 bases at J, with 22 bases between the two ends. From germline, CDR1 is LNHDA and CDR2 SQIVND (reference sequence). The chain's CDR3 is CASSPGFYRVTYNEQFF. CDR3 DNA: TGTGCCAGTAGCCCGGGGTTCTACAGGGTTACTTACAATGAGCAGTTCTTC.

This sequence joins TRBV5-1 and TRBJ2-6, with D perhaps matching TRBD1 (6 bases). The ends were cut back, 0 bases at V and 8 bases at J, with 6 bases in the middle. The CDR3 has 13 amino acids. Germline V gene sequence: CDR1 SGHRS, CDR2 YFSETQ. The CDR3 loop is CASSLGDTNVLTF. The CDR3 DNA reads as TGCGCCAGCAGCTTGGGGGACACCAACGTCCTGACTTTC.

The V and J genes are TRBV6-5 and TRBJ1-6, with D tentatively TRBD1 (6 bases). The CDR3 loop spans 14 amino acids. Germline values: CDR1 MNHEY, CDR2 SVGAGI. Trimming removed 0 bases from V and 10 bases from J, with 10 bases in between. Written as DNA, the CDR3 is TGTGCCAGCAGTTACTCGGGGGACAACTCACCCCTCCACTTT. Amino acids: CASSYSGDNSPLHF.

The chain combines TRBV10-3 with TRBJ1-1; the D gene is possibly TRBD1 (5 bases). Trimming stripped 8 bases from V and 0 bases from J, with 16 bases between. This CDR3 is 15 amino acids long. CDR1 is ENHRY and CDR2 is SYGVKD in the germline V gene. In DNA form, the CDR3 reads TGTGCCATCGGGGGGGTACCGACCATGAACACTGAAGCTTTCTTT. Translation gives CAIGGVPTMNTEAFF.

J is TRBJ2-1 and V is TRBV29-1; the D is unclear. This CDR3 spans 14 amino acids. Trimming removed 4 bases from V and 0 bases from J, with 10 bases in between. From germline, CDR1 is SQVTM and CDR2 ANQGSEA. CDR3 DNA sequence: TGCAGCGTTGTCCGCGGTGTCTCCTACAATGAGCAGTTCTTC. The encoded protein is CSVVRGVSYNEQFF.

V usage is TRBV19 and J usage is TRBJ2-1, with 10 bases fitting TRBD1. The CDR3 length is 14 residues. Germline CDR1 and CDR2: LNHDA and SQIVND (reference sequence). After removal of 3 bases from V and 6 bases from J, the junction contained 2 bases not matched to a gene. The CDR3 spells CASSIRDRGNEQFF. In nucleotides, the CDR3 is TGTGCCAGTAGTATCCGGGACAGGGGCAATGAGCAGTTCTTC.